The rows below give T cell receptor beta chains drawn from one sample of a study of shared T cell receptors in the human thymus. Some clones are missing from TCRdb's copy, which holds only in-frame ones; the method was immunoSEQ multiplex PCR. The repertoire holds 500,000 to 550,000 clones, with more than 75% as singletons. Another study also made use of these data, one on human thymus T cells.

The material sequenced was thymocytes. The source is a boy in the first two years of life with a congenital heart defect. The CDR3 runs from the conserved cysteine through the conserved F or W. D genes are given only for firm matches. Clone size is stated in some rows and not others, as once, few, many or a class when expanded.

TRBJ1-3,18,-,TRBV15,TRBD1,CATSRPPGQGNSGNTIYF,TGTGCCACCAGCAGGCCCCCGGGACAGGGGAACTCTGGAAACACCATATATTTT
TRBJ2-1,16,-,TRBV5-1,-,CASSLFRAGFYNEQFF,TGCGCCAGCAGCTTGTTTCGAGCAGGGTTCTACAATGAGCAGTTCTTC
TRBJ1-4,16,-,TRBV11-2,-,CASSLVGPGVNEKLFF,TGTGCCAGCAGCTTAGTGGGGCCAGGGGTTAATGAAAAACTGTTTTTT
TRBJ1-3,15,-,TRBV19,-,CASSGHASSGNTIYF,TGTGCCAGTAGTGGACACGCTAGCTCTGGAAACACCATATATTTT
TRBJ2-3,18,-,TRBV2,TRBD2,CASSTWTGTSETTDTQYF,TGTGCCAGCAGTACCTGGACCGGGACTAGCGAGACTACAGATACGCAGTATTTT
TRBJ2-1,17,-,TRBV15,TRBD1,CATSLLSGTGGKDEQFF,TGTGCCACCAGCCTTCTCTCCGGGACAGGGGGCAAGGATGAGCAGTTCTTC
TRBJ1-2,12,-,TRBV30,-,CAWMDCYYGYTF,TGTGCCTGGATGGACTGCTACTATGGCTACACCTTC
TRBJ2-3,17,-,TRBV2,TRBD2,CASRGTSGRARADTQYF,TGTGCCAGCAGGGGGACTAGCGGGAGGGCCAGGGCAGATACGCAGTATTTT
TRBJ2-7,17,-,TRBV10-3,TRBD2,CAISENRTSGRSHEQYF,TGTGCCATCAGTGAGAATCGGACTAGCGGGAGGTCCCACGAGCAGTACTTC
TRBJ1-1,20,-,TRBV5-1,TRBD1,CASSFLREPRSGTGVAEAFF,TGCGCCAGCAGCTTTCTAAGGGAGCCAAGGAGCGGGACAGGGGTCGCTGAAGCTTTCTTT
TRBJ2-3,15,few,TRBV10-3,-,CAISVVDSPRDTQYF,TGTGCCATCAGTGTAGTGGACAGTCCGCGAGATACGCAGTATTTT
TRBJ2-3,19,-,TRBV27,TRBD2,CASSLAARRREGRGDTQYF,TGTGCCAGCAGTTTAGCGGCCCGAAGGCGGGAGGGCCGTGGAGATACGCAGTATTTT
TRBJ2-7,13,-,TRBV10-1,TRBD1,CASRRDRGGEQYF,TGCGCCAGCAGACGGGACAGGGGTGGCGAGCAGTACTTC
TRBJ2-7,15,-,TRBV14,-,CASSQDSDSSYEQYF,TGTGCCAGCAGCCAAGATTCGGACAGCTCCTACGAGCAGTACTTC
TRBJ2-7,15,-,TRBV2,TRBD2,CASRRTSGTVYEQYF,TGTGCCAGCAGGAGGACTAGCGGGACCGTCTACGAGCAGTACTTC
TRBJ2-4,15,-,TRBV15,-,CATSRPGDSKNIQYF,TGTGCCACCAGCAGGCCAGGGGATTCCAAAAACATTCAGTACTTC
TRBJ1-5,16,-,TRBV6-6,TRBD1,CASSTRTGVANQPQHF,TGTGCCAGCAGTACCCGGACAGGGGTGGCCAATCAGCCCCAGCATTTT
TRBJ1-5,16,-,TRBV25-1,-,CASSDGGRYSNQPQHF,TGTGCCAGCAGTGATGGGGGCAGATATAGCAATCAGCCCCAGCATTTT
TRBJ1-2,16,-,TRBV6-5,-,CASSYTLRTANYGYTF,TGTGCCAGCAGTTACACCCTCAGGACAGCTAACTATGGCTACACCTTC
TRBJ1-2,15,-,TRBV5-1,-,CASSLKAGWSHGYTF,TGCGCCAGCAGCTTGAAGGCGGGGTGGTCTCATGGCTACACCTTC
TRBJ2-1,15,-,TRBV19,TRBD2,CASGGLASSYNEQFF,TGTGCCAGCGGAGGACTAGCGAGCTCCTACAATGAGCAGTTCTTC
TRBJ1-1,20,-,TRBV4-3,TRBD1,CASSQDCSSARGVIDTEAFF,TGCGCCAGCAGCCAAGATTGCTCCTCTGCCAGGGGGGTAATAGACACTGAAGCTTTCTTT
TRBJ1-1,15,-,TRBV28,TRBD1,CASRDPGTENTEAFF,TGTGCCAGCAGGGACCCCGGGACAGAGAACACTGAAGCTTTCTTT
TRBJ1-5,14,-,TRBV10-3,-,CATSAGSPGQPQHF,TGTGCCACGTCTGCCGGGAGCCCGGGTCAGCCCCAGCATTTT
TRBJ1-2,13,-,TRBV27,TRBD1,CASSEGGAGGYTF,TGTGCCAGCAGTGAAGGGGGCGCGGGTGGCTACACCTTC
TRBJ1-5,12,-,TRBV19,-,CASSRDRGPQHF,TGTGCCAGTAGTAGGGATAGGGGGCCCCAGCATTTT
TRBJ2-7,12,-,TRBV11-2,-,CASRDRTYEQYF,TGTGCCAGCAGAGACAGAACCTACGAGCAGTACTTC
TRBJ1-2,14,once,TRBV29-1,-,CSGGRDSLSYGYTF,TGCAGCGGAGGGAGGGACTCGCTGAGCTATGGCTACACCTTC
TRBJ1-5,14,few,TRBV19,TRBD1,CASSTRTGYQPQHF,TGTGCCAGTAGTACAAGGACAGGGTACCAGCCCCAGCATTTT
TRBJ1-1,15,-,TRBV14,TRBD1,CASSHPTGENTEAFF,TGTGCCAGCAGCCACCCGACAGGGGAGAACACTGAAGCTTTCTTT
TRBJ2-7,12,-,TRBV5-1,-,CASSLEFGEQYF,TGCGCCAGCAGCTTGGAATTCGGCGAGCAGTACTTC
TRBJ2-2,17,-,TRBV7-6,-,CASSPITLPNNTGELFF,TGTGCCAGCAGCCCGATAACTCTACCGAATAACACCGGGGAGCTGTTTTTT
TRBJ1-4,13,-,TRBV5-8,-,CASSLALNEKLFF,TGTGCCAGCAGCTTGGCCCTTAATGAAAAACTGTTTTTT
TRBJ2-3,18,-,TRBV7-8,TRBD2,CASSGGTSGPTSTDTQYF,TGTGCCAGCAGCGGAGGGACTAGCGGCCCCACTAGCACAGATACGCAGTATTTT
TRBJ2-7,15,-,TRBV10-3,TRBD1,CAIMGQGESSYEQYF,TGTGCCATCATGGGACAGGGGGAAAGCTCCTACGAGCAGTACTTC
TRBJ2-1,17,-,TRBV19,-,CASSIAERGLKEDEQFF,TGTGCCAGTAGTATAGCTGAACGGGGACTTAAGGAGGATGAGCAGTTCTTC
TRBJ2-5,15,-,TRBV2,TRBD2,CASSHKREGPETQYF,TGTGCCAGCAGTCATAAACGGGAGGGCCCGGAGACCCAGTACTTC
TRBJ2-5,13,-,TRBV27,-,CASSLAGVETQYF,TGTGCCAGCAGTTTGGCAGGGGTGGAGACCCAGTACTTC
TRBJ2-1,17,-,TRBV5-1,-,CASSSTDRPLTYNEQFF,TGCGCCAGCAGCTCGACCGACAGGCCATTAACCTACAATGAGCAGTTCTTC
TRBJ1-4,14,-,TRBV19,TRBD1,CASSISRGREKLFF,TGTGCCAGTAGTATAAGTAGGGGGCGTGAAAAACTGTTTTTT
TRBJ2-5,15,-,TRBV11-2,-,CASSAHGRQQETQYF,TGTGCCAGCAGCGCCCATGGCAGGCAGCAAGAGACCCAGTACTTC
TRBJ2-5,14,-,TRBV2,TRBD2,CASKVSGRLETQYF,TGTGCCAGCAAGGTTAGCGGGAGGTTGGAGACCCAGTACTTC
TRBJ2-5,15,-,TRBV28,-,CASSSRPHQQETQYF,TGTGCCAGCAGTTCCCGTCCCCATCAACAGGAGACCCAGTACTTC
TRBJ2-7,16,-,TRBV27,TRBD2,CASTFRGTSGRSEQYF,TGTGCCAGCACCTTCCGGGGGACTAGCGGGAGAAGCGAGCAGTACTTC
TRBJ1-1,15,-,TRBV5-1,-,CASSFGQKIYTEAFF,TGCGCCAGCAGCTTTGGACAGAAGATCTACACTGAAGCTTTCTTT
TRBJ1-3,17,-,TRBV7-9,-,CASSSGQFPLSGNTIYF,TGTGCCAGCAGCTCCGGACAGTTCCCTCTCTCTGGAAACACCATATATTTT
TRBJ2-7,16,-,TRBV2,TRBD2,CASSDWGRAGAYEQYF,TGTGCCAGCAGTGATTGGGGGAGGGCGGGGGCCTACGAGCAGTACTTC
TRBJ2-1,17,-,TRBV11-3,TRBD2,CASSLGGASGRNNEQFF,TGTGCCAGCAGCTTAGGAGGTGCTAGCGGGAGAAACAATGAGCAGTTCTTC
TRBJ1-5,15,once,TRBV6-5,TRBD1,CASSRGQALGQPQHF,TGTGCCAGCAGCAGGGGACAGGCCCTCGGGCAGCCCCAGCATTTT
TRBJ2-3,16,-,TRBV6-1,TRBD2,CASSDWSGGPTDTQYF,TGTGCCAGCAGTGATTGGTCGGGAGGGCCAACAGATACGCAGTATTTT
TRBJ2-3,20,-,TRBV4-3,TRBD2,CASSQALRLLAGGPSDTQYF,TGCGCCAGCAGCCAAGCACTCAGGCTTCTAGCGGGAGGGCCCTCAGATACGCAGTATTTT
TRBJ2-1,15,-,TRBV25-1,TRBD2,CASSDPTSGQDEQFF,TGTGCCAGCAGTGACCCGACTAGCGGACAGGATGAGCAGTTCTTC
TRBJ1-2,14,-,TRBV18,TRBD1,CASSPSGQDYGYTF,TGTGCCAGCTCACCGTCGGGACAGGACTATGGCTACACCTTC
TRBJ2-5,15,-,TRBV30,TRBD2,CAWSESGGPLETQYF,TGTGCCTGGAGTGAGTCGGGAGGGCCGCTAGAGACCCAGTACTTC